This T cell receptor beta chain was sequenced during a study of blood T cell repertoires in COVID-19. Background on the study: Donors in the United States, Italy and Spain gave samples during acute or convalescent COVID-19.

This clone was seen only a few times. Trimming at V came to 2 bases and at J to 6 bases, leaving 6 bases not matched to a gene. The CDR3 length is 15 residues. Germline-derived CDR1 and CDR2 are MGHDK and SYGVNS. TCRdb's table, derived via immunoSEQ multiplex PCR, lists solely in-frame clones and lacks some. The table has about 35,000 clones, about four fifths seen once. The sample consisted of peripheral blood. This TCR was recovered from a man of 80 years or more with acute or convalescent COVID-19. This chain uses TRBV25-1 with TRBJ2-5; 10 nucleotides agree with TRBD1. The CDR3 DNA follows: TGTGCCAGCAGTGAACCGGGACAGGGGAGCAAGACCCAGTACTTC. Translating it yields CASSEPGQGSKTQYF.